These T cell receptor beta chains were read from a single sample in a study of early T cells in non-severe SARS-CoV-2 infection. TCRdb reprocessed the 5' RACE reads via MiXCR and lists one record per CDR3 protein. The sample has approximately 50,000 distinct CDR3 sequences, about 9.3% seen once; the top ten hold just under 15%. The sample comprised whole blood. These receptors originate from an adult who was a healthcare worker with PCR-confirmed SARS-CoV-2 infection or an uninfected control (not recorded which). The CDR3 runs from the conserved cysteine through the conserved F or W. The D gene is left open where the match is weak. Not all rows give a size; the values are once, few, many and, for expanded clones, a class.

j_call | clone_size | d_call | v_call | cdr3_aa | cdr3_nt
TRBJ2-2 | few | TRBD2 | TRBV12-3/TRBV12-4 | CASSLFLGLVRGPGELFF | TGTGCCAGCAGTTTATTTTTGGGACTAGTGAGAGGACCCGGGGAGCTGTTTTTT
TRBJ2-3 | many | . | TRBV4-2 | CASSQDRALGADTQYF | TGTGCCAGCAGCCAAGATCGAGCACTAGGCGCAGATACGCAGTATTTT
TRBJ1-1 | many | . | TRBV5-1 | CASSRDNVGTEAFF | TGCGCCAGCAGCCGGGACAATGTGGGCACTGAAGCTTTCTTT
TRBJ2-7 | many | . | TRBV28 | CASSLLGGPYEQYF | TGTGCCAGCAGTTTATTGGGGGGACCCTACGAGCAGTACTTC
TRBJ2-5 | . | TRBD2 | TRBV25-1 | CASSRTIAGQETQYF | TGTGCCAGCAGCAGAACCATAGCGGGACAAGAGACCCAGTACTTC
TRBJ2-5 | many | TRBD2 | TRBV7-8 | CASSPRDQRGETQYF | TGTGCCAGCAGCCCTAGGGACCAGCGGGGCGAGACCCAGTACTTC
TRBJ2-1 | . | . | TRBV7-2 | CASSVVDEQFF | TGTGCCAGCAGCGTAGTTGATGAGCAGTTCTTC
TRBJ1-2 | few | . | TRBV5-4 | CASSPGPGGYTF | TGTGCCAGCAGCCCCGGACCCGGAGGCTACACCTTC
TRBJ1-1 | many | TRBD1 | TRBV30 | CAWQKDRELGPGSVEAFF | TGTGCCTGGCAAAAGGACAGGGAGTTGGGCCCAGGATCAGTTGAAGCTTTCTTT
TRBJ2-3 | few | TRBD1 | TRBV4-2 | CASSPRDRLYTDTQYF | TGTGCCAGCAGCCCCCGGGACAGACTCTACACAGATACGCAGTATTTT
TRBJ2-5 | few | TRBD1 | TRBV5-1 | CASSLGTGAETQYF | TGCGCCAGCAGCTTAGGGACAGGGGCCGAGACCCAGTACTTC
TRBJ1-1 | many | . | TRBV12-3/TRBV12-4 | CASSFGYMNTEAFF | TGTGCCAGCAGTTTCGGCTACATGAACACTGAAGCTTTCTTT
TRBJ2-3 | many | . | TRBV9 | CASSVAWTTDTQYF | TGTGCCAGCAGCGTAGCTTGGACTACAGATACGCAGTATTTT
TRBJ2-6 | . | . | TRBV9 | CASSAEAGQVSGANVLTF | TGTGCCAGCAGCGCAGAGGCAGGGCAGGTTAGTGGGGCCAACGTCCTGACTTTC
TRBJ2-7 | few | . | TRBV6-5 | CASTAPYGSYEQYF | TGTGCCAGCACAGCTCCCTACGGCTCCTACGAGCAGTACTTC
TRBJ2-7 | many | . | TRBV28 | CASSPRREDYEQYF | TGTGCCAGCTCCCCCCGAAGGGAAGACTACGAGCAGTACTTC
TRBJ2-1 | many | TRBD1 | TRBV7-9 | CASSSIPGQGLLARGNEQFF | TGTGCCAGCAGCTCCATTCCGGGACAGGGCTTATTAGCGCGGGGCAATGAGCAGTTCTTC
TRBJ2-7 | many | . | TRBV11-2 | CASSPQGDEQYF | TGTGCCAGCAGCCCGCAGGGTGACGAGCAGTACTTC
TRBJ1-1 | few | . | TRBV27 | CASSFNRLTEAFF | TGTGCCAGCAGTTTTAACAGGCTCACTGAAGCTTTCTTT
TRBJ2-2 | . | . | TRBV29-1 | CSVLRAGSGNTGELFF | TGCAGCGTCTTACGAGCAGGATCGGGTAACACCGGGGAGCTGTTTTTT
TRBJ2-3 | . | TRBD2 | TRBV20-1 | CSARTSGRADTDTQYF | TGCAGTGCTAGGACTAGCGGGAGGGCCGATACAGATACGCAGTATTTT
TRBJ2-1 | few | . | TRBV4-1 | CASSQQLARGYNEQFF | TGCGCCAGCAGCCAACAACTTGCCCGGGGCTACAATGAGCAGTTCTTC
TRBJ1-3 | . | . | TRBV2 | CASGQHGAGNTIYF | TGTGCCAGCGGACAGCACGGCGCTGGAAACACCATATATTTT
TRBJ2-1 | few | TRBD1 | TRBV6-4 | CASSGSDRGSAGSNEQFF | TGTGCCAGCAGTGGCTCGGACAGGGGATCAGCAGGCAGTAATGAGCAGTTCTTC
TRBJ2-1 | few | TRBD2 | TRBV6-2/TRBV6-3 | CASIAGTSGISYNEQFF | TGTGCCAGCATCGCCGGGACTAGCGGGATCTCCTACAATGAGCAGTTCTTC
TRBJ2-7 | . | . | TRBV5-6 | CASSATKSSYEQYF | TGTGCCAGCAGCGCGACAAAGAGCTCCTACGAGCAGTACTTC
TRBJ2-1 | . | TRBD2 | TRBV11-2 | CASSQLAGGTSFF | TGTGCCAGCAGCCAACTAGCGGGCGGAACTTCTTTCTTC
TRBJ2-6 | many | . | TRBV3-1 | CASSQVLQSSGANVLTF | TGTGCCAGCAGCCAAGTCTTGCAGAGCTCTGGGGCCAACGTCCTGACTTTC
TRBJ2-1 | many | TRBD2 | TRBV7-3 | CASSLTSGIYNEQFF | TGTGCCAGCAGTCTGACTAGCGGGATTTACAATGAGCAGTTCTTC
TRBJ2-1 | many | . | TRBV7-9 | CASSPPDGSYNEQFF | TGTGCCAGCAGCCCACCGGACGGATCCTACAATGAGCAGTTCTTC
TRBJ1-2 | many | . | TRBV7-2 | CASSTHGPRGDGYTF | TGTGCCAGCAGCACTCACGGGCCCCGAGGAGATGGCTACACCTTC
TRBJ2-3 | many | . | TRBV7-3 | CASSPNTDTQYF | TGTGCCAGCAGCCCCAACACAGATACGCAGTATTTT
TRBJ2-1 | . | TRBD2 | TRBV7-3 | CASSQGASGRDEQFF | TGTGCCAGCAGCCAGGGGGCTAGCGGGAGAGATGAGCAGTTCTTC
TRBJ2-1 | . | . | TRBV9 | CASSIPGLAENEQFF | TGTGCCAGCAGCATCCCCGGGCTAGCCGAAAATGAGCAGTTCTTC
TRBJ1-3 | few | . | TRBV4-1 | CASSQEGRPGSGNTIYF | TGCGCCAGCAGCCAAGAAGGCAGGCCCGGCTCTGGAAACACCATATATTTT
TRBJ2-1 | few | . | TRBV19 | CASSISDQYNEQFF | TGTGCCAGTAGTATAAGCGACCAATACAATGAGCAGTTCTTC
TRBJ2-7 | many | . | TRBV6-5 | CASRSVSYEQYF | TGTGCCAGCAGGAGCGTTTCCTACGAGCAGTACTTC
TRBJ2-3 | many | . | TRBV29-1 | CSSLHVDTQYF | TGCAGCTCACTACACGTAGATACGCAGTATTTT
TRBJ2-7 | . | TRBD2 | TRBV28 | CASSQTGTSGSEQYF | TGTGCCAGCAGCCAGACCGGGACTAGCGGGAGCGAGCAGTACTTC
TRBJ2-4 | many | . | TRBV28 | CASSLPAGGTTAKNIQYF | TGTGCCAGCAGTTTACCAGCCGGGGGGACAACTGCCAAAAACATTCAGTACTTC
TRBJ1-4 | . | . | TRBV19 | CASRRTDNEKLFF | TGTGCCAGTAGGCGGACAGACAATGAAAAACTGTTTTTT
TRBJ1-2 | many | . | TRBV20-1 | CSARDSFREGSYGYTF | TGCAGTGCTAGAGATAGTTTCAGGGAGGGTTCCTATGGCTACACCTTC
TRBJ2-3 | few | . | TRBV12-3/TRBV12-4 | CASSFASDTQYF | TGTGCCAGCAGTTTCGCTTCAGATACGCAGTATTTT
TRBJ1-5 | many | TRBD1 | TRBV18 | CASSPRDRRDRPQHF | TGTGCCAGCTCACCCCGGGACAGGAGGGATAGGCCCCAGCATTTT
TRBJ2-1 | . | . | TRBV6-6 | CASSYPGGTFYNEQFF | TGTGCCAGCAGTTACCCTGGAGGGACTTTTTACAATGAGCAGTTCTTC
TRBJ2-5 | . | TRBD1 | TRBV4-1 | CASSQETGGRETQYF | TGCGCCAGCAGCCAGGAGACAGGGGGTAGAGAGACCCAGTACTTC
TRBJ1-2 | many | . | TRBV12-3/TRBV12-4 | CASSLGFGGDGYTF | TGTGCCAGCAGTTTAGGTTTCGGGGGCGATGGCTACACCTTC
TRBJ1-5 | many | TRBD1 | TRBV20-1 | CSARGTGGNQPQHF | TGCAGTGCTAGAGGGACAGGGGGCAATCAGCCCCAGCATTTT
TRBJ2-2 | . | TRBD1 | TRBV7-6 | CASSPDRGGGELFF | TGTGCCAGCAGCCCGGACAGGGGAGGCGGGGAGCTGTTTTTT
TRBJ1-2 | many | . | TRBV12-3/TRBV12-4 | CASSLDTYGYTF | TGTGCCAGCAGCCTGGACACCTATGGCTACACCTTC
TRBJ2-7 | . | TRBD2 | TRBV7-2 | CASTLRNNLAGTYEQYF | TGTGCCAGCACCCTCCGGAACAATCTAGCGGGTACCTACGAGCAGTACTTC
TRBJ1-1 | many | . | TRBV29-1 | CSVYRVMNTEAFF | TGCAGCGTTTACAGGGTTATGAACACTGAAGCTTTCTTT
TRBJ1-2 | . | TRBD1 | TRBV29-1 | CSVAGTGDYGYTF | TGCAGCGTGGCCGGGACAGGAGACTATGGCTACACCTTC
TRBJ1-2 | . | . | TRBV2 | CASSGGQNYGYTF | TGTGCCAGCAGTGGGGGCCAGAACTATGGCTACACCTTC
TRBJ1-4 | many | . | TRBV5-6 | CASSLWAEEKLFF | TGTGCCAGCAGCTTATGGGCAGAAGAAAAACTGTTTTTT